This is a list of T cell receptor beta chains from one sample in a study of cytomegalovirus exposure and HLA in healthy donors. The data were produced by immunoSEQ multiplex PCR, yet TCRdb's version contains in-frame clones alone and is incomplete. In the table there are about 130,000 clones, about three quarters of which are singletons. The specimen sequenced was PBMCs. The receptors were gathered from a female donor in good health and CMV-seropositive. Both conserved end residues are part of each CDR3. D genes are given only for firm matches. Clone size appears in some rows only: once, few, many, or a class for an expanded clone.

CDR3 length: 14; J gene: TRBJ2-1; clone size: NA; V gene: TRBV30; D gene: NA; CDR3 protein: CAWAGGGSRNEQFF; CDR3 DNA: TGTGCCTGGGCCGGGGGCGGGAGCAGAAATGAGCAGTTCTTC
CDR3 length: 15; J gene: TRBJ2-5; clone size: NA; V gene: TRBV7-7; D gene: NA; CDR3 protein: CASSPSGHFWWTQYF; CDR3 DNA: TGTGCCAGCAGCCCCTCCGGACACTTTTGGTGGACCCAGTACTTC
CDR3 length: 15; J gene: TRBJ2-1; clone size: NA; V gene: TRBV5-1; D gene: NA; CDR3 protein: CASSSDLGLADEQFF; CDR3 DNA: TGCGCCAGCAGCTCCGACCTGGGGCTTGCGGATGAGCAGTTCTTC
CDR3 length: 12; J gene: TRBJ2-3; clone size: NA; V gene: TRBV7-9; D gene: NA; CDR3 protein: CSSSFAGNTQYF; CDR3 DNA: TGTTCCAGCAGCTTTGCGGGGAATACGCAGTATTTT
CDR3 length: 12; J gene: TRBJ2-5; clone size: NA; V gene: TRBV6-1; D gene: NA; CDR3 protein: CASTPSVETQYF; CDR3 DNA: TGTGCCAGCACCCCTTCAGTGGAGACCCAGTACTTC
CDR3 length: 12; J gene: TRBJ1-5; clone size: NA; V gene: TRBV19; D gene: NA; CDR3 protein: CASKRLNQPQHF; CDR3 DNA: TGTGCCAGTAAGCGGTTAAATCAGCCCCAGCATTTT
CDR3 length: 15; J gene: TRBJ1-1; clone size: NA; V gene: TRBV6-6; D gene: TRBD1; CDR3 protein: CASSYRGQMNTEAFF; CDR3 DNA: TGTGCCAGCAGTTACCGGGGACAGATGAACACTGAAGCTTTCTTT
CDR3 length: 15; J gene: TRBJ2-6; clone size: NA; V gene: TRBV11-2; D gene: NA; CDR3 protein: CASSLGISGANVLTF; CDR3 DNA: TGTGCCAGCAGCTTAGGTATCTCTGGGGCCAACGTCCTGACTTTC
CDR3 length: 17; J gene: TRBJ2-2; clone size: few; V gene: TRBV5-6; D gene: NA; CDR3 protein: CASTPGGGSQNTGELFF; CDR3 DNA: TGTGCCAGCACCCCGGGGGGCGGGAGTCAGAACACCGGGGAGCTGTTTTTT
CDR3 length: 16; J gene: TRBJ2-2; clone size: NA; V gene: TRBV19; D gene: TRBD2; CDR3 protein: CASMRLAGGFTGELFF; CDR3 DNA: TGTGCCTCCATGAGGCTAGCGGGGGGGTTCACCGGGGAGCTGTTTTTT
CDR3 length: 13; J gene: TRBJ2-3; clone size: few; V gene: TRBV27; D gene: TRBD2; CDR3 protein: CASSGGGIDTQYF; CDR3 DNA: TGTGCCAGCAGTGGGGGGGGGATAGATACGCAGTATTTT
CDR3 length: 14; J gene: TRBJ1-2; clone size: NA; V gene: TRBV5-6; D gene: TRBD1; CDR3 protein: CASRNAGTGSGYTF; CDR3 DNA: TGTGCCAGCAGGAATGCCGGGACAGGGAGTGGCTACACCTTC
CDR3 length: 15; J gene: TRBJ2-7; clone size: once; V gene: TRBV27; D gene: TRBD2; CDR3 protein: CASSSPPGGAYEQYF; CDR3 DNA: TGTGCCAGCAGTTCCCCCCCGGGAGGGGCCTACGAGCAGTACTTC
CDR3 length: 13; J gene: TRBJ1-4; clone size: NA; V gene: TRBV7-9; D gene: NA; CDR3 protein: CASSLTGGEKLFF; CDR3 DNA: TGTGCCAGCAGCTTGACGGGAGGGGAAAAACTGTTTTTT
CDR3 length: 14; J gene: TRBJ2-1; clone size: once; V gene: TRBV11-2; D gene: NA; CDR3 protein: CASKPGQGNNEQFF; CDR3 DNA: TGTGCCAGCAAACCGGGACAAGGAAACAATGAGCAGTTCTTC
CDR3 length: 14; J gene: TRBJ2-1; clone size: NA; V gene: TRBV15; D gene: TRBD1; CDR3 protein: CATNGQGAFNEQFF; CDR3 DNA: TGTGCCACCAACGGTCAGGGGGCTTTCAATGAGCAGTTCTTC
CDR3 length: 13; J gene: TRBJ1-2; clone size: NA; V gene: TRBV6-5; D gene: TRBD1; CDR3 protein: CASRSGTGGGYTF; CDR3 DNA: TGTGCCAGCAGGTCCGGGACAGGGGGCGGCTACACCTTC
CDR3 length: 15; J gene: TRBJ2-3; clone size: NA; V gene: TRBV6-6; D gene: TRBD2; CDR3 protein: CASSSPTSGTDTQYF; CDR3 DNA: TGTGCCAGCAGTTCCCCCACTAGCGGCACAGATACGCAGTATTTT
CDR3 length: 13; J gene: TRBJ2-5; clone size: NA; V gene: TRBV2; D gene: NA; CDR3 protein: CASSSRREETQYF; CDR3 DNA: TGTGCCAGCAGTTCCAGGAGGGAGGAGACCCAGTACTTC
CDR3 length: 17; J gene: TRBJ2-7; clone size: NA; V gene: TRBV5-1; D gene: TRBD2; CDR3 protein: CASSRTAGTSGGYEQYF; CDR3 DNA: TGCGCCAGCAGCCGAACAGCAGGGACTAGCGGGGGGTACGAGCAGTACTTC
CDR3 length: 15; J gene: TRBJ2-5; clone size: NA; V gene: TRBV5-4; D gene: TRBD1; CDR3 protein: CASSRGQSLGETQYF; CDR3 DNA: TGTGCCAGCAGCCGGGGACAGTCCCTCGGGGAGACCCAGTACTTC
CDR3 length: 15; J gene: TRBJ2-3; clone size: few; V gene: TRBV29-1; D gene: TRBD1; CDR3 protein: CSVERTGPSTDTQYF; CDR3 DNA: TGCAGCGTTGAGAGGACAGGGCCCAGCACAGATACGCAGTATTTT
CDR3 length: 15; J gene: TRBJ2-3; clone size: NA; V gene: TRBV30; D gene: NA; CDR3 protein: CAWNEGMSQADTQYF; CDR3 DNA: TGTGCCTGGAACGAGGGTATGAGCCAAGCAGATACGCAGTATTTT
CDR3 length: 16; J gene: TRBJ1-1; clone size: NA; V gene: TRBV6-5; D gene: TRBD1; CDR3 protein: CASSYLPGQRPAEAFF; CDR3 DNA: TGTGCCAGCAGTTACTTACCGGGACAGCGACCCGCTGAAGCTTTCTTT
CDR3 length: 15; J gene: TRBJ1-5; clone size: NA; V gene: TRBV2; D gene: NA; CDR3 protein: CASSEDRVGNQPQHF; CDR3 DNA: TGTGCCAGCAGTGAAGACAGGGTTGGCAATCAGCCCCAGCATTTT
CDR3 length: 12; J gene: TRBJ2-7; clone size: few; V gene: TRBV18; D gene: NA; CDR3 protein: CASSPFRDEQYF; CDR3 DNA: TGTGCCAGCTCACCTTTTCGAGACGAGCAGTACTTC
CDR3 length: 18; J gene: TRBJ1-1; clone size: NA; V gene: TRBV5-1; D gene: TRBD1; CDR3 protein: CASSQRTNTGGRGTEAFF; CDR3 DNA: TGCGCCAGCAGCCAACGAACAAATACAGGGGGCAGAGGTACTGAAGCTTTCTTT
CDR3 length: 16; J gene: TRBJ1-5; clone size: few; V gene: TRBV19; D gene: NA; CDR3 protein: CASSIRGGAGNQPQHF; CDR3 DNA: TGTGCCAGTAGTATACGCGGGGGTGCGGGCAATCAGCCCCAGCATTTT
CDR3 length: 15; J gene: TRBJ2-5; clone size: NA; V gene: TRBV2; D gene: NA; CDR3 protein: CASSQEAGPGETQYF; CDR3 DNA: TGTGCCAGCAGTCAAGAGGCTGGCCCGGGAGAGACCCAGTACTTC
CDR3 length: 13; J gene: TRBJ1-1; clone size: NA; V gene: TRBV6-1; D gene: TRBD1; CDR3 protein: CASSVTGWTEAFF; CDR3 DNA: TGTGCCAGCAGCGTGACAGGGTGGACTGAAGCTTTCTTT
CDR3 length: 15; J gene: TRBJ1-4; clone size: NA; V gene: TRBV2; D gene: NA; CDR3 protein: CASSVRATTNEKLFF; CDR3 DNA: TGTGCCAGCAGTGTCAGGGCCACAACTAATGAAAAACTGTTTTTT
CDR3 length: 15; J gene: TRBJ1-5; clone size: NA; V gene: TRBV6-1; D gene: TRBD1; CDR3 protein: CASQDRDLLNQPQHF; CDR3 DNA: TGTGCCAGTCAGGACAGGGATTTACTTAATCAGCCCCAGCATTTT
CDR3 length: 16; J gene: TRBJ2-6; clone size: NA; V gene: TRBV9; D gene: NA; CDR3 protein: CASSNNREAGANVLTF; CDR3 DNA: TGTGCCAGCAGCAACAACAGGGAAGCTGGGGCCAACGTCCTGACTTTC
CDR3 length: 14; J gene: TRBJ1-2; clone size: few; V gene: TRBV18; D gene: NA; CDR3 protein: CASSPYQTNYGYTF; CDR3 DNA: TGTGCCAGCTCACCGTATCAGACTAACTATGGCTACACCTTC
CDR3 length: 14; J gene: TRBJ1-5; clone size: NA; V gene: TRBV2; D gene: TRBD1; CDR3 protein: CASSRQGGNQPQHF; CDR3 DNA: TGTGCCAGCTCCAGACAGGGAGGCAATCAGCCCCAGCATTTT
CDR3 length: 16; J gene: TRBJ1-1; clone size: NA; V gene: TRBV4-1; D gene: TRBD1; CDR3 protein: CASLTRQGAGNTEAFF; CDR3 DNA: TGCGCCAGCCTTACCCGACAGGGCGCGGGGAACACTGAAGCTTTCTTT
CDR3 length: 14; J gene: TRBJ1-1; clone size: few; V gene: TRBV29-1; D gene: NA; CDR3 protein: CSVVESGGNTEAFF; CDR3 DNA: TGCAGCGTTGTGGAGAGCGGGGGGAACACTGAAGCTTTCTTT
CDR3 length: 15; J gene: TRBJ2-7; clone size: NA; V gene: TRBV5-1; D gene: NA; CDR3 protein: CASSPEPVSSYEQYF; CDR3 DNA: TGCGCCAGCAGCCCCGAACCGGTGAGCTCCTACGAGCAGTACTTC
CDR3 length: 15; J gene: TRBJ2-2; clone size: NA; V gene: TRBV5-1; D gene: TRBD2; CDR3 protein: CASSLSGGRTGELFF; CDR3 DNA: TGCGCCAGCAGCTTGTCGGGGGGGCGAACCGGGGAGCTGTTTTTT
CDR3 length: 15; J gene: TRBJ2-7; clone size: NA; V gene: TRBV7-3; D gene: TRBD2; CDR3 protein: CASSLNAGGFNEQYF; CDR3 DNA: TGTGCCAGCAGCTTAAATGCGGGGGGCTTTAACGAGCAGTACTTC
CDR3 length: 13; J gene: TRBJ1-2; clone size: NA; V gene: TRBV9; D gene: NA; CDR3 protein: CASSVKGPYGYTF; CDR3 DNA: TGTGCCAGCAGCGTGAAGGGGCCGTATGGCTACACCTTC
CDR3 length: 16; J gene: TRBJ1-2; clone size: NA; V gene: TRBV15; D gene: NA; CDR3 protein: CATSGGGHGLNYGYTF; CDR3 DNA: TGTGCCACCAGCGGGGGGGGACACGGACTTAACTATGGCTACACCTTC
CDR3 length: 13; J gene: TRBJ2-7; clone size: NA; V gene: TRBV11-3; D gene: NA; CDR3 protein: CASSPGHTYEQYF; CDR3 DNA: TGTGCCAGCAGCCCCGGACACACCTACGAGCAGTACTTC
CDR3 length: 14; J gene: TRBJ1-1; clone size: NA; V gene: TRBV11-2; D gene: NA; CDR3 protein: CASSIKRGDTEAFF; CDR3 DNA: TGTGCCAGCAGCATCAAACGGGGGGACACTGAAGCTTTCTTT
CDR3 length: 15; J gene: TRBJ1-2; clone size: few; V gene: TRBV9; D gene: NA; CDR3 protein: CASRPDSGQSRGYTF; CDR3 DNA: TGTGCCAGCAGACCGGATTCTGGACAGTCGAGAGGCTACACCTTC
CDR3 length: 15; J gene: TRBJ1-2; clone size: NA; V gene: TRBV27; D gene: TRBD1; CDR3 protein: CASSEDDRVLYGYTF; CDR3 DNA: TGTGCCAGCAGTGAAGATGACAGGGTCCTCTATGGCTACACCTTC
CDR3 length: 16; J gene: TRBJ1-6; clone size: NA; V gene: TRBV19; D gene: NA; CDR3 protein: CASSILDSSYNSPLHF; CDR3 DNA: TGTGCCAGTAGTATACTAGACAGCTCCTATAATTCACCCCTCCACTTT
CDR3 length: 15; J gene: TRBJ1-6; clone size: NA; V gene: TRBV6-1; D gene: NA; CDR3 protein: CATYSEQVISSPLHF; CDR3 DNA: TGTGCCACCTACTCGGAACAGGTTATCAGCTCACCCCTTCACTTT
CDR3 length: 12; J gene: TRBJ2-1; clone size: NA; V gene: TRBV10-3; D gene: NA; CDR3 protein: CAMGTDYNEQFF; CDR3 DNA: TGTGCCATGGGGACTGACTACAATGAGCAGTTCTTC
CDR3 length: 16; J gene: TRBJ2-3; clone size: once; V gene: TRBV19; D gene: NA; CDR3 protein: CASSIGGAFSTDTQYF; CDR3 DNA: TGTGCCAGTAGTATTGGGGGGGCCTTTAGCACAGATACGCAGTATTTT
CDR3 length: 14; J gene: TRBJ2-3; clone size: few; V gene: TRBV28; D gene: TRBD2; CDR3 protein: CASSSLSGADTQYF; CDR3 DNA: TGTGCCAGCAGTTCTCTAAGCGGGGCAGATACGCAGTATTTT
CDR3 length: 14; J gene: TRBJ2-3; clone size: NA; V gene: TRBV2; D gene: TRBD2; CDR3 protein: CASRRLASTDTQYF; CDR3 DNA: TGTGCCAGCAGAAGACTAGCGTCGACAGATACGCAGTATTTT
CDR3 length: 12; J gene: TRBJ2-3; clone size: NA; V gene: TRBV30; D gene: NA; CDR3 protein: CAWSVSPDTQYF; CDR3 DNA: TGTGCCTGGAGTGTAAGCCCAGATACGCAGTATTTT
CDR3 length: 16; J gene: TRBJ2-1; clone size: NA; V gene: TRBV7-2; D gene: NA; CDR3 protein: CASRPQGGGDYNEQFF; CDR3 DNA: TGTGCCAGCAGGCCTCAGGGGGGCGGAGATTACAATGAGCAGTTCTTC